This is a list of T cell receptor beta chains from one sample in a study of human T cells and chemical hapten exposure. TCRdb passed the reads through MiXCR, listing each CDR3 protein once. Among 95,000 to 150,000 distinct CDR3 sequences listed, over 6.5% were seen once. Specimen: whole blood. The receptors were gathered from a human donor in good health. Some clones in this sample may be carry-over from other donors' samples. The CDR3 runs from the conserved cysteine through the conserved F or W. D genes are given only for firm matches. Clone size is not always given. Where it is, it says once, few, many or a class for expanded clones.

TRBJ2-1 | NA | few | TRBV20-1 | TGCAGTGCTGACCGGGACTTCGCCAATGAGCAGTTCTTC | CSADRDFANEQFF
TRBJ1-6 | TRBD1 | few | TRBV20-1 | TGCAGTGCTCACACAGGGGGGCGAGGAAATAATTCACCCCTCCACTTT | CSAHTGGRGNNSPLHF
TRBJ2-1 | TRBD2 | NA | TRBV25-1 | TGTGCCAGCAGCGCCTCAGGGGCGGGGGGGCTTTTGAGTTACAATGAGCAGTTCTTC | CASSASGAGGLLSYNEQFF
TRBJ2-6 | NA | many | TRBV6-6 | TGTGCCAGCAGCGAAACAGGGAGTGGGGCCAACGTCCTGACTTTC | CASSETGSGANVLTF
TRBJ1-5 | TRBD1 | many | TRBV27 | TGTGCCAGCAGCCCTGACAGGGGGTTATTCTATAGCAATCAGCCCCAGCATTTT | CASSPDRGLFYSNQPQHF
TRBJ2-7 | TRBD1 | few | TRBV4-3 | TGCGCCAGCAGCCGAAGTTCGACAGGGGAATCGTACGAGCAGTACTTC | CASSRSSTGESYEQYF
TRBJ1-2 | TRBD1 | many | TRBV7-2 | TGTGCCAGCAGCTTGTGGGACAGGGGAGGTGGAGGCTACACCTTC | CASSLWDRGGGGYTF
TRBJ1-3 | NA | few | TRBV7-9 | TGTGCCAGCAGCTTAGACAGGGTCTCTGGAAACACCATATATTTT | CASSLDRVSGNTIYF
TRBJ2-1 | NA | many | TRBV24-1 | TGTGCCACCAGTGGGAAGACAGGGGAGGGGGGACATGAGCAGTTCTTC | CATSGKTGEGGHEQFF
TRBJ2-7 | NA | few | TRBV5-1 | TGCGCCAGCAGCCCGGACAACGCCTACGAGCAGTACTTC | CASSPDNAYEQYF
TRBJ2-5 | TRBD1 | few | TRBV20-1 | TGCAGTGCTAGATACCTGGACAGGGCCCAAGAGACCCAGTACTTC | CSARYLDRAQETQYF
TRBJ1-1 | NA | many | TRBV11-2 | TGTGCCAGCAGTCGGGGGAACACTGAAGCTTTCTTT | CASSRGNTEAFF
TRBJ2-3 | NA | NA | TRBV5-5 | TGTGCCAGCAGCTTCGGGGAGAGCACAGATACGCAGTATTTT | CASSFGESTDTQYF
TRBJ2-5 | NA | many | TRBV6-2/TRBV6-3 | TGTGCCACCCGAGCATCACCACAAGAGACCCAGTACTTC | CATRASPQETQYF
TRBJ1-2 | NA | many | TRBV27 | TGTGCCAGCAGTTTGGCAGGGAACAACTATGGCTACACCTTC | CASSLAGNNYGYTF
TRBJ1-2 | TRBD1 | many | TRBV15 | TGTGCCACCAGCAGAGATAGACAGGGTTTCGGCTACACCTTC | CATSRDRQGFGYTF
TRBJ1-1 | NA | few | TRBV5-4 | TGTGCCAGCAGCCTTCCCCGGGACACTGAAGCTTTCTTT | CASSLPRDTEAFF
TRBJ1-5 | TRBD1 | many | TRBV20-1 | TGCAGTGCTAGACTACAGGGGGCTGGACAGCCCCAGCATTTT | CSARLQGAGQPQHF
TRBJ2-2 | NA | NA | TRBV11-2 | TGTGCCAGCGCCCCCGCCGGCACCGGGGAGCTGTTTTTT | CASAPAGTGELFF